This section outlines one T cell receptor beta chain sequence together with its context. CDR3 length: 15 residues. V shed 1 base and J shed 6 bases, with 12 bases lying between them. Germline values: CDR1 LNHNV, CDR2 YYDKDF (reference sequence). Only in-frame clones appear in the TCRdb table, and some are missing; sequencing was by immunoSEQ multiplex PCR. The data contain about 580,000 clones, 98% of them singletons. Naive CD8 cells lacked CD45RO and underwent positive selection for CCR7, leaving out terminally differentiated effector memory CD45RA+ cells. This sample is part of a study of shared clonotypes between healthy human individuals.

The specimen sequenced was naive CD8+ T cells sorted from blood. This clonotype was sampled from a man aged 30 to 39 in good health. V and J are TRBV15 and TRBJ2-2; no clear D gene. CDR3 residues: CATSRAVTRSGELFF. Written as DNA, the CDR3 is TGTGCCACCAGCAGAGCGGTCACGCGGTCCGGGGAGCTGTTTTTT. The full variable domain, in which reference TRBV15 and TRBJ2-2 provide the parts outside the CDR3, is DAMVIQNPRYQVTQFGKPVTLSCSQTLNHNVMYWYQQKSSQAPKLLFHYYDKDFNNEADTPDNFQSRRPNTSFCFLDIRSPGLGDTAMYLCATSRAVTRSGELFFGEGSRLTVL.